This T cell receptor (beta chain) comes out of a study of cytomegalovirus exposure and HLA in healthy donors. Study findings and constraints: Per a later analysis, about 17,000 TCR beta sequences showed association with HLA alleles at 0.05 false discovery rate. Reported results showed that the classifier diagnosed cytomegalovirus status with high specificity and sensitivity. The analysis excluded some indistinguishable V segments, including TRBV6-2 and TRBV6-3.

Worth noting for this clone: Its antigen is currently unknown.

This PCR relied on a set of 60 Vbeta primers and 13 Jbeta primers. Here immunoSEQ multiplex PCR was the method, and the copy in TCRdb shows in-frame clones only, minus some. The sample holds over 150,000 clones; over 70% are singletons and the top ten take around 1.6%. Regarding donors, all were healthy bone marrow donors. Germline lookup yields CDR1 WSHSY and CDR2 SAAADI. V shed 0 bases and J shed 0 bases, with 11 bases lying between them. The CDR3 spans 16 residues. The J gene is TRBJ1-1, the V gene TRBV10-2; TRBD1 is a possible D gene (5 bases). What was sequenced was PBMCs. The clonotype originates from a woman in her late teens or twenties in good health and CMV-seronegative. The CDR3 coding sequence is TGCGCCAGCAGTGAGTCGGCGGGGACCATGAACACTGAAGCTTTCTTT. Amino acids: CASSESAGTMNTEAFF.